This T cell receptor (beta chain) was recovered during a study of blood T cell repertoires in COVID-19 (dated by TCRdb to the early 2020s). As for the study more broadly: Samples covering the acute and convalescent phases of COVID-19 were provided by collaborators in the United States, Italy and Spain. Samples were obtained from the ongoing ImmuneRACE study (first 160 participants) and from 1,000 to 1,500 subjects provided by 6 global collaborators. Sample metadata almost always included a de-identified subject ID, COVID-19 status, age in years and sex. The dataset comprised deeply sampled blood TCRbeta repertoires from subjects exposed to, actively infected with, or recovered from COVID-19. The material from the prospective study consisted of cDNA or gDNA derived from T cells, B-cell-depleted T cells, or PBMCs. HLA class I and class II types, where available, came from metadata supplied by the sample provider rather than from assay-based typing. A freely available public database, intended as a resource for researchers studying the immune response to SARS-CoV-2, is where the repertoires were released.

In the prospective study, participants were about 18 to 100 years old, resided in fewer than 25 geographic areas of the United States, and were enrolled through a virtual design. In the prospective study, participants were assigned to cohorts based on the clinical history participants reported in a screening survey and a study questionnaire. Exposed participants had been in contact, within 2 weeks of entering the study, with a person who had a PCR-confirmed or clinician-diagnosed case of COVID-19. In the prospective study, mobile phlebotomists collected whole blood, serum and a nasopharyngeal or oropharyngeal swab from each participant. Over a 2-month period, participants in the prospective study had the option of providing additional blood draws and questionnaires. Before DNA extraction, prospective study blood samples were shipped either frozen or at room temperature. Counted from cysteine to phenylalanine, this CDR3 has 12 amino acids. Only the CDR3 region is kept as DNA, spanning 36 bases read in frame from base 1. Trimming at the junction amounts to 4 bases on V and 7 bases on J, and the germline ends lie 8 bases apart. The germline V gene sets CDR1 to MNHEY and CDR2 to SVGAGI.

This clone was recorded only once. It has no known antigen specificity. No much larger clonotype is one base removed from it; base qualities were not supplied. TCRbeta CDR3 regions were amplified from genomic DNA by means of the immunoSEQ Assay, a bias-controlled multiplex PCR. The source study handled its data this way. The number of nucleated cells in each sample was estimated from the amplification of reference gene primers within the assay. To quantify the absolute abundance of each unique TCRbeta CDR3 rearrangement, sequence reads were collapsed and filtered. For each sample, productive Simpson clonality was calculated by taking the square root of Simpson's diversity index across productive rearrangements. Here the immuneACCESS table is served through TCRdb, limited to in-frame sequences with V and J called. Missing clones are a known gap in these copies; in checked studies unresolved V genes cover under half, and the rest lacks a known reason. The V and J calls and clone size come from that table; D and trimming were worked out from the DNA. This sample lists about 320,000 clones; around 85% were detected once. Of the sample, under 2% falls within the top ten clones.

Overall study outcomes, separate from this receptor: Clinical and demographic metadata were provided uncurated, with the amount varying by source and participant.

The sequencing input was PBMCs or T cells enriched from blood (not recorded which). The rearrangement joined TRBV6-5 to TRBJ1-5; a confident D gene designation cannot be given. The origin of this receptor is a woman aged 25 to 45 who had been exposed to COVID-19. The CDR3 has the sequence CASSFRGQPQHF. DNA sequence: TGTGCCAGCAGTTTTCGGGGACAGCCCCAGCATTTT.